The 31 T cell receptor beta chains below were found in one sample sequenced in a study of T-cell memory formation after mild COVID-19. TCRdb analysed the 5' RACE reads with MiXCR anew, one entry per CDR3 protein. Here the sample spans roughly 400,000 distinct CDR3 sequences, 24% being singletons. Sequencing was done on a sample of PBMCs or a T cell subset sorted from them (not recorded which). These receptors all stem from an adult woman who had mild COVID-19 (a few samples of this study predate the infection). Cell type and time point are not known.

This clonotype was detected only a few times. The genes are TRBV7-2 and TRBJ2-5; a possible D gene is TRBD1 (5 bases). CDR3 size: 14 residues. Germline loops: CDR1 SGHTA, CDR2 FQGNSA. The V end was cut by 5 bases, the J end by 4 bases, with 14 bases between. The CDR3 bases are TGTGCCAGCAGCCTCCTACAGGCTGGAGAGACCCAGTACTTC. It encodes CASSLLQAGETQYF. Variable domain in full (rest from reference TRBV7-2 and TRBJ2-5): GAGVSQSPSNKVTEKGKDVELRCDPISGHTALYWYRQSLGQGLEFLIYFQGNSAPDKSGLPSDRFSAERTGGSVSTLTIQRTQQEDSAVYLCASSLLQAGETQYFGPGTRLLVL.

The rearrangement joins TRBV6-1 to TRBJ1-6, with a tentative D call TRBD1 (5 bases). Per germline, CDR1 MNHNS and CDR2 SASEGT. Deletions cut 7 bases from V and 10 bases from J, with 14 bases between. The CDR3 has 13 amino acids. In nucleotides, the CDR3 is TGTGCCAGCAAGGGAGGGGTATTCTCACCCCTCCACTTT. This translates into CASKGGVFSPLHF.

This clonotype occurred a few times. CDR3 sequence (DNA): TGTGCCAGCAACACAGGGAACGAGCAGTACTTC. It encodes CASNTGNEQYF. This rearrangement joins TRBV7-9 to TRBJ2-7; D possibly corresponds to TRBD1 (6 bases). CDR1 and CDR2 from the germline V gene are SEHNR and FQNEAQ (reference sequence). Trimming took 7 bases from V and 5 from J, leaving 9 bases between them. CDR3 length: 11 residues.

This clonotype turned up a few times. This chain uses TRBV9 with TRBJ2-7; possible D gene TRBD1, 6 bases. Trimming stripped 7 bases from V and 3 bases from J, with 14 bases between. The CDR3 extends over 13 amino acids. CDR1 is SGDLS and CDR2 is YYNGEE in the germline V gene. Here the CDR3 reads CASGGLSNYEQYF. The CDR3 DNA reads TGTGCCAGCGGGGGCCTCTCTAACTACGAGCAGTACTTC.

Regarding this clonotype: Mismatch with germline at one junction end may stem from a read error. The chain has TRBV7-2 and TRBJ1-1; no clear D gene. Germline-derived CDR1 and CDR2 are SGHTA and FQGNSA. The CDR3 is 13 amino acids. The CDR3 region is CAIWTGMNTEALF. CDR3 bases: TGTGCCATCTGGACGGGCATGAACACTGAAGCTTTATTT.

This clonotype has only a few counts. CDR3 residues: CASSTQFGTGNQPQHF. CDR3 DNA: TGTGCCAGTAGTACCCAATTCGGGACAGGGAATCAGCCCCAGCATTTT. V usage is TRBV19 and J usage is TRBJ1-5, with 9 bases that match TRBD1. CDR3 size: 16 residues. J lost 4 bases, V lost 4 bases, and 8 bases had no gene match. Germline values: CDR1 LNHDA, CDR2 SQIVND (reference sequence).

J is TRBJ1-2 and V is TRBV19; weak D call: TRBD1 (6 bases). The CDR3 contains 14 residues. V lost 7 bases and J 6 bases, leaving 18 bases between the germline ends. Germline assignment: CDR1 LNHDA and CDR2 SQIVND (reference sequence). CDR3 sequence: CASTPGGGRNGYTF. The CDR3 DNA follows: TGTGCCAGTACCCCCGGGGGGGGGCGGAATGGCTACACCTTC. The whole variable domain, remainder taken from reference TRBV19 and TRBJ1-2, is DGGITQSPKYLFRKEGQNVTLSCEQNLNHDAMYWYRQDPGQGLRLIYYSQIVNDFQKGDIAEGYSVSREKKESFPLTVTSAQKNPTAFYLCASTPGGGRNGYTFGSGTRLTVV.

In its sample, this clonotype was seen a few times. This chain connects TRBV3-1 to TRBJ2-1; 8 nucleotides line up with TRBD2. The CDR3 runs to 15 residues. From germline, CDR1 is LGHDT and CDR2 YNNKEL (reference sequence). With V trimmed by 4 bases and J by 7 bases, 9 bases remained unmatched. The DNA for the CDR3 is TGTGCCAGCAGCCCCTCAGCGGGGGCCCAGAATGAGCAGTTCTTC. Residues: CASSPSAGAQNEQFF.

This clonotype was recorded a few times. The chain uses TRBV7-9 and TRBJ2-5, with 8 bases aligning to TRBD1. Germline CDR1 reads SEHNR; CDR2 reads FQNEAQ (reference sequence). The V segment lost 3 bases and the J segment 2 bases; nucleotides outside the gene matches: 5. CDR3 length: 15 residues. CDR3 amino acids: CASSFGQGRQETQYF. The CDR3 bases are TGTGCCAGCAGCTTTGGACAGGGAAGACAAGAGACCCAGTACTTC. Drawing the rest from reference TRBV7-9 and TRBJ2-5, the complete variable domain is DTGVSQNPRHKITKRGQNVTFRCDPISEHNRLYWYRQTLGQGPEFLTYFQNEAQLEKSRLLSDRFSAERPKGSFSTLEIQRTEQGDSAMYLCASSFGQGRQETQYFGPGTRLLVL.

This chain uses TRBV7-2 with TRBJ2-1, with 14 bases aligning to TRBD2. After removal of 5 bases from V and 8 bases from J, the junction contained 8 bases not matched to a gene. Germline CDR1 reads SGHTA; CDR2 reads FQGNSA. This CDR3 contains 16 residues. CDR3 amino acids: CASSVRLAGGPYEQFF. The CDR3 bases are TGTGCCAGCAGCGTAAGACTAGCGGGGGGGCCGTATGAGCAGTTCTTC. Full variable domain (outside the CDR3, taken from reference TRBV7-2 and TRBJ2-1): GAGVSQSPSNKVTEKGKDVELRCDPISGHTALYWYRQSLGQGLEFLIYFQGNSAPDKSGLPSDRFSAERTGGSVSTLTIQRTQQEDSAVYLCASSVRLAGGPYEQFFGPGTRLTVL.

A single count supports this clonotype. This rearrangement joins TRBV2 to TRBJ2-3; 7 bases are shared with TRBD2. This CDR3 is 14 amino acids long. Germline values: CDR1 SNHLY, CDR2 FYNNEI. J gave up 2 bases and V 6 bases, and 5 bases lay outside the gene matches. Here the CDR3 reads CASSKRDYTDTQYF. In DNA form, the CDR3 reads TGTGCCAGCAGCAAGCGGGACTACACAGATACGCAGTATTTT.

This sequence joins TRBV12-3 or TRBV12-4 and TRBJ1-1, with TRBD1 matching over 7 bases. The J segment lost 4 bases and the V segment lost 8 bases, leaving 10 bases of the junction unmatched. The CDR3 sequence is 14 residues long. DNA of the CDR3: TGTGCCAGCTCTCCCGCGAGGGGGCCCACTGAAGCTTTCTTT. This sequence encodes CASSPARGPTEAFF.

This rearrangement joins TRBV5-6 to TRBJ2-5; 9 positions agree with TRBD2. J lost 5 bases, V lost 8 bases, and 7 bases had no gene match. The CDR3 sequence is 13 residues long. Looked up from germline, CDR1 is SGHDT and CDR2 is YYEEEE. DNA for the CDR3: TGTGCCAGTAAAACGAGCGGGGGGGAGACCCAGTACTTC. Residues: CASKTSGGETQYF.

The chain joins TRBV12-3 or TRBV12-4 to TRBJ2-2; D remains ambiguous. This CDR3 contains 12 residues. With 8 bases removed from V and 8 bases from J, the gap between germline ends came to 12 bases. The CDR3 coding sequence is TGTGCCAGCCATGAGCTAGGGGGGGAGCTGTTTTTT. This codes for CASHELGGELFF.

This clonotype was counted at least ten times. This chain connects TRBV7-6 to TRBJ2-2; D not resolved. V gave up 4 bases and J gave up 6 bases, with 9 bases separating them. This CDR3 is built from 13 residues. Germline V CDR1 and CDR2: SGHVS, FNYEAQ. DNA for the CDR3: TGTGCCAGCAGCTCTTTCCCGGCCGGGGAGCTGTTTTTT. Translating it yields CASSSFPAGELFF.

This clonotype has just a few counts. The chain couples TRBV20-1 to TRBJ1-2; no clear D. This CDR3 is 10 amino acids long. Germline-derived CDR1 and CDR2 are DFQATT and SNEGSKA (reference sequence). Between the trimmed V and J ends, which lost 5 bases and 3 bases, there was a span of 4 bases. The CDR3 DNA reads TGCAGTGCTGGGGACTATGGCTACACCTTC. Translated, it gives CSAGDYGYTF.

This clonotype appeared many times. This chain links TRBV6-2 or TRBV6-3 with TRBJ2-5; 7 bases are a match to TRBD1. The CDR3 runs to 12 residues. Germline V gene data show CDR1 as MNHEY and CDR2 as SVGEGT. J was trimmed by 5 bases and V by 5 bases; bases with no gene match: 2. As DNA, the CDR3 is TGTGCCAGCAGTGGGACAGCCGAGACCCAGTACTTC. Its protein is CASSGTAETQYF.

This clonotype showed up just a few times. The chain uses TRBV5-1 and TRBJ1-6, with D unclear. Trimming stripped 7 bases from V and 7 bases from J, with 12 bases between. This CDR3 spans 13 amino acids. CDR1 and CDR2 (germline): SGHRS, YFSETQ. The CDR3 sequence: CASQTDGNSPLHF. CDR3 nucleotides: TGCGCCAGCCAGACTGATGGAAATTCACCCCTCCACTTT.

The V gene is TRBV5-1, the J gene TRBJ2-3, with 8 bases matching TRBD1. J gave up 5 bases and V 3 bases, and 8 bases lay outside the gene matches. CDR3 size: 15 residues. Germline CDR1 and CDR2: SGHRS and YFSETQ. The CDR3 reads CASSSIQGGGDTQYF. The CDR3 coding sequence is TGCGCCAGCAGCTCGATACAGGGGGGAGGAGATACGCAGTATTTT.

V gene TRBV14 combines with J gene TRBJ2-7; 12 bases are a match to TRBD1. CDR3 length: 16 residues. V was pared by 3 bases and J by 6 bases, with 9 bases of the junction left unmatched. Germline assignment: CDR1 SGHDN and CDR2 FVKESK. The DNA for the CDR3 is TGTGCCAGCAGCCACTTCAAGGGGACAGGGGGCCCCGAGCAGTACTTC. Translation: CASSHFKGTGGPEQYF.

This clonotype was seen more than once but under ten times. The CDR3 DNA sequence: TGTGCCAGCTCACCAGAGTACGAGCAGTACTTC. Its protein product is CASSPEYEQYF. The chain has TRBV18 and TRBJ2-7; D is uncertain. The CDR3 is 11 amino acids. CDR1 KGHSH and CDR2 LQKENI come from the germline V gene. V was trimmed by 2 bases and J by 4 bases, leaving 3 bases between them.

The CDR3 here is CASNLRLWTPSSSNQPQHF. Here the CDR3 DNA reads TGTGCCAGCAACCTTCGCCTTTGGACCCCTAGTTCGAGCAATCAGCCCCAGCATTTT. The V and J genes are TRBV28 and TRBJ1-5, with unresolved D. The CDR3 covers 19 residues. V was cut by 7 bases and J by 1 base, with 26 bases left in between. Per the germline V gene, CDR1 is MDHEN and CDR2 is SYDVKM.

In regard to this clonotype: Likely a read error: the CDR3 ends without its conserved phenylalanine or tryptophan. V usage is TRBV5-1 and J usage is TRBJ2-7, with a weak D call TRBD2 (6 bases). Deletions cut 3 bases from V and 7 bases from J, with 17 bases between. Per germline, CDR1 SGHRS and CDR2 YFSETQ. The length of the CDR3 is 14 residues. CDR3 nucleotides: TGCGCCAGCAGCTGGGACTTACAGTCGCGGGAGCAGTACTTA. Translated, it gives CASSWDLQSREQYL.

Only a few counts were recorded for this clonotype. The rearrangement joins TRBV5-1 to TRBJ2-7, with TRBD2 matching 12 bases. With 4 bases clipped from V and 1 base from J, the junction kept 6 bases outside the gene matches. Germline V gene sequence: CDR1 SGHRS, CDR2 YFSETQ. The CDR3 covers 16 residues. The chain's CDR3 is CASSQPLAGGSYEQYF. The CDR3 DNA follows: TGCGCCAGCAGCCAACCGCTAGCGGGAGGGTCCTACGAGCAGTACTTC.

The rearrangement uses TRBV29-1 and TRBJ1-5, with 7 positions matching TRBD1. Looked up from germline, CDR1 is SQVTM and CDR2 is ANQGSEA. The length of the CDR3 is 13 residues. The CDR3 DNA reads TGCGGAGGGACAGTGGGACCCAATCAGCCCCAGCATTTT. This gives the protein CGGTVGPNQPQHF.

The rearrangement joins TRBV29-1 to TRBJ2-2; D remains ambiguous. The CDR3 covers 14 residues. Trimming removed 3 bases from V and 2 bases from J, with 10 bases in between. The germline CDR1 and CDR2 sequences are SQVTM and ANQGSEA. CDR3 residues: CSVDSRYNTGELFF. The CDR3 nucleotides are TGCAGCGTTGACTCTCGGTACAACACCGGGGAGCTGTTTTTT.

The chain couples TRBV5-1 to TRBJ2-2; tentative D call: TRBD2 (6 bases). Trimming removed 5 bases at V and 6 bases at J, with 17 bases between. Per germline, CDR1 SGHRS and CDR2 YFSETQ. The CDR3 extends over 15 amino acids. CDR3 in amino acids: CASRVVIGGAGELFF. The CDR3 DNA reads TGCGCCAGCAGAGTCGTTATCGGGGGAGCCGGGGAGCTGTTTTTT.

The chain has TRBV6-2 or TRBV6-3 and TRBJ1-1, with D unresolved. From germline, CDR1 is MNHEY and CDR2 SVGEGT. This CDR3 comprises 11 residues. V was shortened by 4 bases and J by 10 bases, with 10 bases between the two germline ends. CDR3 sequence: CASSSPGIAFF. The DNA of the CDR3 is TGTGCCAGCAGTTCCCCCGGGATAGCTTTCTTT.

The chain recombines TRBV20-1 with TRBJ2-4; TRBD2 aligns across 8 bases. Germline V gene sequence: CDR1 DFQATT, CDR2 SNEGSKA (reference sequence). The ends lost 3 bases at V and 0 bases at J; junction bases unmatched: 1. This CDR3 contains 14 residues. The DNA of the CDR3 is TGCAGTGCTAGCGCGGGAGGAGCCAAAAACATTCAGTACTTC. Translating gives CSASAGGAKNIQYF.

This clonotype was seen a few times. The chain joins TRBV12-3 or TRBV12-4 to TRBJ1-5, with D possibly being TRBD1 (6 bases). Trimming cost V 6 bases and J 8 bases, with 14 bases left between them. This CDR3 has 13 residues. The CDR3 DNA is TGTGCCAGCAGCTGGGGGCAAGTCGAGCCCCAGCATTTT. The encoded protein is CASSWGQVEPQHF.

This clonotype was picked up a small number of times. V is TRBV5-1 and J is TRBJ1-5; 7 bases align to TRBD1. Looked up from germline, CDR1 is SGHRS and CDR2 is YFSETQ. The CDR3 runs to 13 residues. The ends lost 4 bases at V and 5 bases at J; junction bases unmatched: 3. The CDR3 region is CASSPTGDQPQHF. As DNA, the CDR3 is TGCGCCAGCAGCCCAACAGGGGATCAGCCCCAGCATTTT.